The 18 T cell receptor beta chains below come from one sample, sequenced in a study of OX40 agonist ivuxolimab in advanced cancers. Receptor libraries were prepared by the immunoSEQ multiplex PCR assay. Not all clones reach the TCRdb copy of this immuneACCESS table, which keeps in-frame sequences only. Checked studies attribute under half of the gap to unresolved V genes and leave the rest unexplained. Here the sample has 43,000 or so clones; about 88% occur a single time. Of the sample, less than 15% falls within the top ten clones. Sample: CD4+ or CD8+ T cells sorted from blood, taken in a trial of the OX40 agonist ivuxolimab. These TCRs come from an adult with an advanced solid tumor such as melanoma, head and neck, liver or kidney cancer.

The chain has TRBV11-3 and TRBJ2-2; tentative D call: TRBD2 (5 bases). V was clipped by 5 bases and J by 6 bases, with 10 bases between them. The CDR3 spans 13 residues. CDR1 and CDR2 from the germline V gene are SGHNT and YENEEA. The CDR3 sequence: CASSPSQPGELFF. CDR3 bases: TGTGCCAGCAGCCCTAGCCAACCCGGGGAGCTGTTTTTT.

V gene TRBV28 combines with J gene TRBJ2-3; D uncertain. The V end lost 2 bases, the J end lost 9 bases, and 6 bases lay between the germline ends. The CDR3 spans 11 residues. The germline V gene encodes CDR1 MDHEN and CDR2 SYDVKM. The CDR3 DNA reads TGTGCCAGCAGTTTAGGGAAAACGCAGTATTTT. Encoded protein: CASSLGKTQYF.

The chain has TRBV19 and TRBJ1-6; TRBD1 matches at 7 bases. Trimming at V came to 6 bases and at J to 5 bases, leaving 4 bases not matched to a gene. CDR3 length: 14 amino acids. The germline CDR1 and CDR2 sequences are LNHDA and SQIVND (reference sequence). CDR3 in amino acids: CASSDTGDNSPLHF. The CDR3 nucleotides are TGTGCCAGTAGCGATACAGGGGATAATTCACCCCTCCACTTT.

This clone was observed a few times. CDR3 in amino acids: CASSPRRGEKLFF. Written as DNA, the CDR3 is TGTGCCAGCAGCCCCCGGAGAGGTGAAAAACTGTTTTTT. This chain links TRBV7-9 with TRBJ1-4; no clear D. This CDR3 has 13 residues. V lost 5 bases and J 7 bases, leaving 11 bases between the germline ends. In germline, CDR1 is SEHNR, CDR2 FQNEAQ (reference sequence).

The chain joins TRBV11-3 to TRBJ2-4; no clear D. Germline CDR1 reads SGHNT; CDR2 reads YENEEA. The CDR3 is 14 residues long. V shed 2 bases and J shed 3 bases, with 8 bases lying between them. The chain's CDR3 is CASSLSGGKNIQYF. The CDR3 DNA reads as TGTGCCAGCAGCTTATCGGGCGGCAAAAACATTCAGTACTTC. The variable domain in full, with the rest retrieved from reference TRBV11-3 and TRBJ2-4, is EAGVVQSPRYKIIEKKQPVAFWCNPISGHNTLYWYLQNLGQGPELLIRYENEEAVDDSQLPKDRFSAERLKGVDSTLKIQPAELGDSAVYLCASSLSGGKNIQYFGAGTRLSVL.

The genes are TRBV11-2 and TRBJ2-1; 9 nucleotides align to TRBD2. The CDR3 spans 16 residues. The V and J ends lost 5 bases and 4 bases, in that order; junction bases with no gene match: 9. Germline CDR1 is SGHAT and CDR2 is FQNNGV. The CDR3 protein is CASSPLEAGGYNEQFF. CDR3 nucleotide sequence: TGTGCCAGCAGCCCCCTAGAAGCGGGAGGTTACAATGAGCAGTTCTTC.

V is TRBV10-3 and J is TRBJ1-1; D uncertain. In germline, CDR1 is ENHRY, CDR2 SYGVKD. V dropped 3 bases and J dropped 2 bases, with 7 bases sitting between them. The CDR3 loop spans 13 amino acids. The CDR3 nucleotides read TGTGCCATCAGTGACAGTGTTAACACTGAAGCTTTCTTT. As protein: CAISDSVNTEAFF.

The CDR3 spells CASRDRDSKETQYF. CDR3 sequence (DNA): TGTGCCAGCAGGGACCGGGACAGCAAAGAGACCCAGTACTTC. This chain uses TRBV7-9 with TRBJ2-5; the match to TRBD1 covers 7 bases. The ends lost 6 bases at V and 3 bases at J; junction bases unmatched: 7. There are 14 residues in the CDR3. From germline, CDR1 is SEHNR and CDR2 FQNEAQ (reference sequence).

The rearrangement links TRBV18 to TRBJ2-1; D possibly corresponds to TRBD1 (6 bases). The CDR3 has 15 residues. With 6 bases removed from V and 0 bases from J, the gap between germline ends came to 12 bases. Germline V CDR1 and CDR2: KGHSH, LQKENI. DNA of the CDR3: TGTGCCAGCTCGCGGACAGACCTCTCCTACAATGAGCAGTTCTTC. Protein sequence: CASSRTDLSYNEQFF.

The CDR3 here is CASSRGLADTQYF. The DNA of the CDR3 is TGTGCCAGCAGTAGGGGACTAGCAGATACGCAGTATTTT. The genes are TRBV6-4 and TRBJ2-3; 8 nucleotides line up with TRBD2. The J segment lost 4 bases and the V segment lost 5 bases, leaving 2 bases of the junction unmatched. This CDR3 is 13 amino acids long. Germline V lookup: CDR1 MRHNA, CDR2 SNTAGT.

The J gene is TRBJ1-5, the V gene TRBV28; possible D gene TRBD1, 5 bases. The germline CDR1 and CDR2 sequences are MDHEN and SYDVKM. V lost 2 bases and J lost 0, with 14 bases in between. The CDR3 is 17 residues long. CDR3 DNA sequence: TGTGCCAGCAGTTTAACCCAAACGGGGGGTAGCAATCAGCCCCAGCATTTT. It specifies CASSLTQTGGSNQPQHF.

The table lists this clone with a few counts. The rearrangement joins TRBV7-9 to TRBJ2-7; TRBD2 matches 9 bases. The CDR3 has 15 residues. V lost 6 bases, J lost 2 bases, and 8 bases stayed unmatched. Germline lookup yields CDR1 SEHNR and CDR2 FQNEAQ (reference sequence). CDR3 sequence (DNA): TGTGCCAGCAGTCTCTCGACTAGCGGCCCCTACGAGCAGTACTTC. This sequence encodes CASSLSTSGPYEQYF.

V usage is TRBV19 and J usage is TRBJ2-7; D unresolved. In germline, CDR1 is LNHDA, CDR2 SQIVND (reference sequence). This CDR3 comprises 14 residues. V lost 4 bases, J lost 3 bases, and 13 bases lay in between. This CDR3 is CASSTRATNYEQYF. DNA for the CDR3: TGTGCCAGTAGTACCCGAGCGACCAACTACGAGCAGTACTTC.

This clone appeared a few times. This chain joins TRBV5-1 and TRBJ2-7, with D perhaps TRBD1 or TRBD2 (5 bases each). Germline CDR1 SGHRS, CDR2 YFSETQ. The CDR3 has 16 residues. V was cut by 0 bases and J by 4 bases, with 17 bases left in between. This CDR3 reads CASSLGHRDRRYEQYF. CDR3 DNA sequence: TGCGCCAGCAGCTTGGGCCACCGGGACCGCAGGTACGAGCAGTACTTC. Variable domain in full (rest from reference TRBV5-1 and TRBJ2-7): KAGVTQTPRYLIKTRGQQVTLSCSPISGHRSVSWYQQTPGQGLQFLFEYFSETQRNKGNFPGRFSGRQFSNSRSEMNVSTLELGDSALYLCASSLGHRDRRYEQYFGPGTRLTVT.

The chain recombines TRBV30 with TRBJ2-7, with 9 bases aligning to TRBD1. V was clipped by 1 base and J by 3 bases; unmatched bases: 1. The CDR3 spans 13 residues. CDR1 and CDR2 from the germline V gene are GTSNPN and SVGIG (reference sequence). CDR3 sequence (DNA): TGTGCCTGGAGTGCGGGACAGGGCTACGAGCAGTACTTC. This codes for CAWSAGQGYEQYF.

J is TRBJ1-2 and V is TRBV6-5; TRBD1 matches at 12 bases. V lost 4 bases to trimming and J lost 9 bases; unmatched junction nucleotides: 9. CDR3 length equals 15 residues. CDR1 and CDR2 from the germline V gene are MNHEY and SVGAGI. CDR3 amino acids: CASSLTGQGALSYTF. The CDR3 DNA reads as TGTGCCAGCAGTTTAACGGGACAGGGGGCGTTGAGCTACACCTTC.

J is TRBJ1-2 and V is TRBV2; D not resolved. This CDR3 is 12 amino acids long. Trimming took 3 bases from V and 8 from J, leaving 10 bases between them. Germline V gene lookup returns CDR1 SNHLY and CDR2 FYNNEI. CDR3 region: CASSDQAVGYTF. In nucleotides, the CDR3 is TGTGCCAGCAGTGACCAGGCGGTGGGCTACACCTTC.

This clone is a singleton in its sample. The chain's CDR3 is CASSARVPSYEQYF. CDR3 nucleotides: TGCGCCAGCAGTGCGAGGGTGCCCTCCTACGAGCAGTACTTC. This rearrangement joins TRBV10-1 to TRBJ2-7, with a weak D call TRBD2 (5 bases). Trimming shortened V by 4 bases and J by 0 bases, and 10 bases separated the two germline ends. Germline CDR1 is WNHNN and CDR2 is SYGVQD (reference sequence). The CDR3 is made up of 14 amino acids.